A selection of T cell receptor beta chains follows, all from one sample in a study of OX40 agonist ivuxolimab in advanced cancers. The table came from immunoSEQ multiplex PCR; TCRdb's copy has only in-frame clones and leaves some out. The sample holds about 78,000 clones, 84% seen once. Sequences were derived from CD4+ or CD8+ T cells sorted from blood, sampled in a trial of the OX40 agonist ivuxolimab. These receptor sequences come from an adult with an advanced solid tumor such as melanoma, head and neck, liver or kidney cancer. CDR3s include the opening cysteine and the closing phenylalanine or tryptophan. Fields, in order: D gene, V gene, clone size, J gene, CDR3 DNA, CDR3 protein. D genes are given only for firm matches. Clone size is shown for a subset of rows, as once, few, many or a class of expanded clone.

D: TRBD1; V: TRBV7-9; size: .; J: TRBJ2-6; DNA: TGTGCCAGCAGCGGGACAGCCTCTGGGGCCAACGTCCTGACTTTC; CDR3: CASSGTASGANVLTF
D: TRBD1; V: TRBV5-1; size: .; J: TRBJ1-4; DNA: TGCGCCAGCAGCTTAAGACAGGGTAGTGAAAAACTGTTTTTT; CDR3: CASSLRQGSEKLFF
D: .; V: TRBV28; size: .; J: TRBJ1-3; DNA: TGTGCCAGCACCACATTGACAGCTGTCTCTGGAAACACCATATATTTT; CDR3: CASTTLTAVSGNTIYF
D: TRBD1; V: TRBV5-4; size: once; J: TRBJ1-3; DNA: TGTGCCAGCAGCCAGGGGGGGACCTCTGGAAACACCATATATTTT; CDR3: CASSQGGTSGNTIYF
D: .; V: TRBV5-6; size: .; J: TRBJ1-2; DNA: TGTGCCAGCAGCTTAAGGACAGTTACCACCTTTGGCTACACCTTC; CDR3: CASSLRTVTTFGYTF
D: TRBD2; V: TRBV30; size: .; J: TRBJ2-1; DNA: TGTGCCTGGAGTACCCCTAGCGGGGGGGGTGAGCAGTTCTTC; CDR3: CAWSTPSGGGEQFF
D: TRBD1; V: TRBV20-1; size: .; J: TRBJ1-2; DNA: TGCAGTGCGCCACAGGGGTATGGCTACACCTTC; CDR3: CSAPQGYGYTF
D: .; V: TRBV6-1; size: once; J: TRBJ2-2; DNA: TGTGCCAGCAGTGAGCAAAGGGGCGTCGGGGAGCTGTTTTTT; CDR3: CASSEQRGVGELFF
D: .; V: TRBV5-1; size: .; J: TRBJ2-1; DNA: TGCGCCAGCAGCTTGATAAGGTTTTCCTACAATGAGCAGTTCTTC; CDR3: CASSLIRFSYNEQFF
D: .; V: TRBV2; size: .; J: TRBJ1-6; DNA: TGTGCCAGCAGTGAAACCCAGGGCCGTTCACCCCTCCACTTT; CDR3: CASSETQGRSPLHF
D: .; V: TRBV11-2; size: few; J: TRBJ2-1; DNA: TGTGCCAGCAGCTTTTCGGATACCAATGAGCAGTTCTTC; CDR3: CASSFSDTNEQFF
D: .; V: TRBV30; size: .; J: TRBJ2-2; DNA: TGTGCCTGGAGTGGAGCGACGAACACCGGGGAGCTGTTTTTT; CDR3: CAWSGATNTGELFF
D: .; V: TRBV7-9; size: .; J: TRBJ1-5; DNA: TGTGCCAGCAGCTTAGCTGGGGGAGGGAATCAGCCCCAGCATTTT; CDR3: CASSLAGGGNQPQHF
D: TRBD1; V: TRBV2; size: .; J: TRBJ2-5; DNA: TGTGCCAGCAGTTACACAGGGGGCCGACAAGAGACCCAGTACTTC; CDR3: CASSYTGGRQETQYF
D: .; V: TRBV6-5; size: .; J: TRBJ1-1; DNA: TGTGCCAGCAGTTACTCGACGGGGGTTCAAGCTGAAGCTTTCTTT; CDR3: CASSYSTGVQAEAFF
D: .; V: TRBV5-4; size: .; J: TRBJ2-3; DNA: TGTGCCAGCGGGGGGGGCCGGGCAGATACGCAGTATTTT; CDR3: CASGGGRADTQYF
D: .; V: TRBV7-6; size: .; J: TRBJ1-2; DNA: TGTGCCAGCAGCCCGGCCGGGGTCGGCTACACCTTC; CDR3: CASSPAGVGYTF
D: .; V: TRBV6-1; size: .; J: TRBJ2-3; DNA: TGTGCCAGCATCGCCCGGGCAGGGATGGATACGCAGTATTTT; CDR3: CASIARAGMDTQYF
D: .; V: TRBV7-3; size: .; J: TRBJ2-4; DNA: TGTGCCAGCAGCGCGGAAGGCCGGCGTTCAGCCAAAAACATTCAGTACTTC; CDR3: CASSAEGRRSAKNIQYF
D: .; V: TRBV28; size: .; J: TRBJ1-4; DNA: TGTGCCAGCAGTACCCGCGGAGGGGGGGCTGGGCCGAAACTGTTTTTT; CDR3: CASSTRGGGAGPKLFF
D: TRBD1; V: TRBV7-9; size: .; J: TRBJ1-4; DNA: TGTGCCAGCAGCTTCTCCGGGACAGCGGGAGAAAAACTGTTTTTT; CDR3: CASSFSGTAGEKLFF
D: .; V: TRBV5-6; size: .; J: TRBJ1-6; DNA: TGTGCCAGCAGGTCCGGGAGATCACCCCTCCACTTT; CDR3: CASRSGRSPLHF
D: TRBD2; V: TRBV5-1; size: .; J: TRBJ2-1; DNA: TGCGCCAGCAGCTTGACTAGCGGGGTCCTTGGGAATGAGCAGTTCTTC; CDR3: CASSLTSGVLGNEQFF
D: .; V: TRBV5-1; size: .; J: TRBJ2-6; DNA: TGCGCCAGCAGCGTCACCAGCTCTGGGGCCAACGTCCTGACTTTC; CDR3: CASSVTSSGANVLTF
D: TRBD2; V: TRBV5-1; size: .; J: TRBJ2-5; DNA: TGCGCCAGCAGCAGACGGACTAGCGGGCAGAAGGGAGAGACCCAGTACTTC; CDR3: CASSRRTSGQKGETQYF
D: .; V: TRBV6-1; size: few; J: TRBJ1-6; DNA: TGTGCCAGCAGTACTAGACAGGTAGCTAATTCACCCCTCCACTTT; CDR3: CASSTRQVANSPLHF
D: .; V: TRBV5-1; size: .; J: TRBJ1-2; DNA: TGCGCCAGCAGCCCCCACGAATATGGCTACACCTTC; CDR3: CASSPHEYGYTF
D: .; V: TRBV7-6; size: .; J: TRBJ2-3; DNA: TGTGCCAGCAGCTTCTCAAGCACAGATACGCAGTATTTT; CDR3: CASSFSSTDTQYF
D: .; V: TRBV14; size: once; J: TRBJ2-5; DNA: TGTGCCAGCAGCCGCTTCCTAGGGGTAGAGACCCAGTACTTC; CDR3: CASSRFLGVETQYF
D: TRBD2; V: TRBV5-1; size: .; J: TRBJ2-1; DNA: TGCGCCAGCAGCCCCTTGATACTAGCGGGGGGGCACAATGAGCAGTTCTTC; CDR3: CASSPLILAGGHNEQFF
D: .; V: TRBV7-8; size: few; J: TRBJ1-5; DNA: TGTGCCAGCAGACCAACAGAGGGCAATCAGCCCCAGCATTTT; CDR3: CASRPTEGNQPQHF
D: .; V: TRBV2; size: few; J: TRBJ1-2; DNA: TGTGCCAGCAGTGAAGAGGTTTATGGCTACACCTTC; CDR3: CASSEEVYGYTF
D: .; V: TRBV28; size: .; J: TRBJ1-2; DNA: TGTGCCAGCAGTTCCAGTTCCAACTATGGCTACACCTTC; CDR3: CASSSSSNYGYTF
D: .; V: TRBV5-5; size: .; J: TRBJ1-5; DNA: TGTGCCAGCAGCTTGGGCCCGGGCAATCAGCCCCAGCATTTT; CDR3: CASSLGPGNQPQHF
D: .; V: TRBV2; size: .; J: TRBJ2-1; DNA: TGTGCCAGCAGCGAGAGTGGATATGAGCAGTTCTTC; CDR3: CASSESGYEQFF
D: .; V: TRBV15; size: .; J: TRBJ2-3; DNA: TGTGCCACCAGCAGACTCTATGGAGAGGGCCGACATACGCAGTATTTT; CDR3: CATSRLYGEGRHTQYF
D: .; V: TRBV11-2; size: .; J: TRBJ1-2; DNA: TGTGCCAGCAGCGGACGGATTAACTATGGCTACACCTTC; CDR3: CASSGRINYGYTF
D: TRBD2; V: TRBV4-1; size: once; J: TRBJ2-1; DNA: TGCGCCAGCAGCCAAGAGGTAGCGGGGGGCCTCAGCTCCTACAATGAGCAGTTCTTC; CDR3: CASSQEVAGGLSSYNEQFF
D: TRBD2; V: TRBV7-2; size: .; J: TRBJ2-1; DNA: TGTGCCAGCCGACTAGCGAGAAACAATGAGCAGTTCTTC; CDR3: CASRLARNNEQFF
D: .; V: TRBV19; size: .; J: TRBJ2-1; DNA: TGTGCCAGTAGTATGTCCAGGGGTGGTGAGCAGTTCTTC; CDR3: CASSMSRGGEQFF
D: .; V: TRBV5-1; size: .; J: TRBJ1-3; DNA: TGCGCCAGCAGCGACAACAGGGCCTATTCTGGAAACACCATATATTTT; CDR3: CASSDNRAYSGNTIYF
D: .; V: TRBV7-2; size: .; J: TRBJ2-5; DNA: TGTGCCAGCAGCTTAACACTTAGCGAGACCCAGTACTTC; CDR3: CASSLTLSETQYF
D: .; V: TRBV7-2; size: .; J: TRBJ2-2; DNA: TGTGCCAGCAGCTTGGGGGGCCCGAACACCGGGGAGCTGTTTTTT; CDR3: CASSLGGPNTGELFF
D: .; V: TRBV28; size: .; J: TRBJ1-2; DNA: TGTGCCAGCAGTCAGTTCTATGGCTACACCTTC; CDR3: CASSQFYGYTF
D: TRBD1; V: TRBV27; size: .; J: TRBJ2-7; DNA: TGTGCCAGCAGTTATCAACAGGGGACGGCCTACGAGCAGTACTTC; CDR3: CASSYQQGTAYEQYF
D: .; V: TRBV30; size: .; J: TRBJ1-1; DNA: TGTGCCTGGAGTGTACATCGGCAGGATCCCTCGAGAGGCACTGAAGCTTTCTTT; CDR3: CAWSVHRQDPSRGTEAFF